These 2 T cell receptor beta chains came from one sample sequenced in a study of cytomegalovirus exposure and HLA in healthy donors (dated by TCRdb to about 2017). The library was prepared using the immunoSEQ multiplex PCR assay. For the multiplex PCR, a mixture combining 60 forward primers for TCR Vbeta segments and 13 reverse primers for TCR Jbeta segments was used. This immuneACCESS table, as held by TCRdb, lists in-frame sequences with V and J called but not all clones. Of the missing ones, under half trace to an unresolved V gene in checked studies; the others have no known cause. Present in this sample are about 140,000 clones, around 82% of which were seen just once. The top ten clones comprise about 2.4% of the sample. Material: PBMCs. These receptors all come from a man aged 45-65 years in good health and CMV-seronegative.

The gene calls are TRBV28 and TRBJ2-7, with D maybe TRBD1 (6 bases). Germline assignment: CDR1 MDHEN and CDR2 SYDVKM. V dropped 5 bases and J dropped 3 bases, with 14 bases sitting between them. CDR3 size: 14 residues. The CDR3 protein is CASSRQALNYEQYF. The DNA for the CDR3 is TGTGCCAGCAGTCGACAGGCCCTAAACTACGAGCAGTACTTC.

This clone is a singleton in its sample. The chain joins TRBV5-8 to TRBJ1-1; maybe TRBD1 (5 bases). Germline CDR1 is SGHTS and CDR2 is YDEGEE. This CDR3 contains 14 residues. The V gene lost 3 bases and the J gene lost 4 bases, with 13 bases spanning the gap. This chain's CDR3 is CASSYRGYGTEAFF. As DNA, the CDR3 is TGTGCCAGCAGCTATAGGGGATACGGCACTGAAGCTTTCTTT.